The 22 T cell receptor beta chains below all came from one sample that was sequenced in a study of shared clonotypes between healthy human individuals (TCRdb year 2020). To prepare the library, the immunoSEQ multiplex PCR assay was applied. This is the immuneACCESS table as TCRdb keeps it, with only in-frame sequences that have V and J called. A part of the clones is gone; compared with another copy, unresolved V genes explain less than half, and the rest is unexplained. Within this sample are 2 million to 2.5 million clones, with over 90% of them counted one time only. The leading ten clones occupy under 0.45% of the sample. Sequences were obtained from naive CD4+ T cells from PBMCs. Interpreted using the paper, the cell subset or site label stands for: CD45RA+ positively selected. These receptors all come from a young man in good health. Some clones in this sample may be carry-over from other donors' samples.

This clone was counted once. This sequence joins TRBV7-2 and TRBJ1-2; TRBD1 matches 8 bases. V was pared by 0 bases and J by 5 bases, with 8 bases of the junction left unmatched. Germline V gene lookup returns CDR1 SGHTA and CDR2 FQGNSA. The CDR3 consists of 16 residues. The chain's CDR3 is CASSLAFGTGRYGYTF. The CDR3 DNA sequence: TGTGCCAGCAGCTTAGCGTTCGGGACAGGCCGGTATGGCTACACCTTC.

The chain carries TRBV5-7 and TRBJ1-5, with TRBD1 as a possible D gene (6 bases). TRBV5-7 is an ORF for which the function is uncertain. This CDR3 region has 19 residues. V was cut by 4 bases and J by 4 bases, with 27 bases left in between. The CDR3 protein is CASSAPGLPGHGPNQPQHF. The CDR3 DNA reads TGTGCCAGCAGCGCCCCCGGACTCCCGGGACATGGCCCTAATCAGCCCCAGCATTTT.

This chain uses TRBV21-1 with TRBJ2-2; TRBD2 is the table's D call, not checked against the DNA. TRBV21-1 is a pseudogene segment. The CDR3 totals 19 residues. As DNA, the CDR3 is TGTGCCAGCAGCAAAGTCGGTCTAGCGGGAGATTGTTGCACCGGGGAGCTGTTTTTT. Translated, it gives CASSKVGLAGDCCTGELFF.

The V gene is TRBV4-1, the J gene TRBJ2-7, with TRBD1 matching over 7 bases. This CDR3 has 18 residues. From germline, CDR1 is MGHRA and CDR2 YSYEKL. V lost 0 bases, J lost 5 bases, and 16 bases stayed unmatched. CDR3 sequence: CASSQDRDRVAKNHEQYF. As DNA, the CDR3 is TGCGCCAGCAGCCAAGATAGAGACAGGGTTGCCAAGAACCACGAGCAGTACTTC.

CDR3 nucleotides: TGCGCCAGCAGCAAGCTTAGGGTGGGGACTAGCGGGAGTGACACCGGGGAGCTGTTTTTT. This encodes CASSKLRVGTSGSDTGELFF. The rearrangement uses TRBV5-1 and TRBJ2-2; 14 bases align to TRBD2. CDR1 and CDR2 from the germline V gene are SGHRS and YFSETQ. V gave up 4 bases and J gave up 3 bases; unmatched junction bases: 14. The CDR3 loop spans 20 amino acids. The full variable domain, in which reference TRBV5-1 and TRBJ2-2 provide the parts outside the CDR3, is KAGVTQTPRYLIKTRGQQVTLSCSPISGHRSVSWYQQTPGQGLQFLFEYFSETQRNKGNFPGRFSGRQFSNSRSEMNVSTLELGDSALYLCASSKLRVGTSGSDTGELFFGEGSRLTVL.

The chain uses TRBV28 and TRBJ2-5, with D uncertain. V was cut by 3 bases and J by 5 bases, with 13 bases left in between. Looked up from germline, CDR1 is MDHEN and CDR2 is SYDVKM. This CDR3 region has 14 residues. The CDR3: CASSFLQKEETQYF. The CDR3 DNA reads TGTGCCAGCAGTTTTTTACAGAAGGAGGAGACCCAGTACTTC.

To note about this clone: Other nucleotide sequences in the sample specify the same CDR3. The CDR3 is CASRGLMNTEAFF. For the CDR3, the DNA is TGTGCCAGCAGGGGACTCATGAACACTGAAGCTTTCTTT. The chain carries TRBV2 and TRBJ1-1; possibly TRBD1 for D (5 bases). V lost 6 bases to trimming and J lost 0 bases, with 8 bases between them. Looked up from germline, CDR1 is SNHLY and CDR2 is FYNNEI. There are 13 residues in the CDR3.

The chain recombines TRBV28 with TRBJ1-1; D unclear. The CDR3 is 11 amino acids. V shed 7 bases and J shed 4 bases, with 7 bases lying between them. Germline V gene sequence: CDR1 MDHEN, CDR2 SYDVKM. The CDR3 DNA reads as TGTGCCAGCAACCGGGGCACTGAAGCTTTCTTT. Translation: CASNRGTEAFF.

The chain employs TRBV19 and TRBJ2-7; D uncertain. The length of the CDR3 is 14 residues. Between the trimmed V and J ends, which lost 5 bases and 4 bases, there was a span of 15 bases. Germline lookup yields CDR1 LNHDA and CDR2 SQIVND (reference sequence). CDR3 protein: CASSPSDGRYEQYF. CDR3 nucleotide sequence: TGTGCCAGTAGTCCGTCAGACGGCCGATACGAGCAGTACTTC.

V usage is TRBV18 and J usage is TRBJ2-5; D unresolved. The CDR3 is 13 residues long. Germline V gene lookup returns CDR1 KGHSH and CDR2 LQKENI. Trimming removed 3 bases at V and 5 bases at J, with 10 bases between. CDR3 sequence reads: CASSPGLDETQYF. DNA for the CDR3: TGTGCCAGCTCACCCGGCCTCGACGAGACCCAGTACTTC.

The chain is built from TRBV5-6 and TRBJ2-5; D gene uncertain. In germline, CDR1 is SGHDT, CDR2 YYEEEE. The CDR3 contains 14 residues. V was pared by 4 bases and J by 2 bases, with 12 bases between. CDR3 coding DNA: TGTGCCAGCAGCCCCGCCGATGGGCAAGAGACCCAGTACTTC. It codes for CASSPADGQETQYF.

V is TRBV7-3 and J is TRBJ2-2, with D perhaps assigned TRBD1 or TRBD2 (6 bases each). The germline V gene encodes CDR1 SGHTA and CDR2 FQGTGA. CDR3 size: 15 residues. Between the trimmed V and J ends, which lost 1 base and 7 bases, there was a span of 13 bases. The CDR3 is CASSLILGGGGELFF. The CDR3 DNA follows: TGTGCCAGCAGCTTAATTCTCGGGGGCGGCGGGGAGCTGTTTTTT.

V and J are TRBV19 and TRBJ2-3, with 8 bases lining up with TRBD2. The ends lost 4 bases at V and 7 bases at J; junction bases unmatched: 19. This CDR3 has 18 amino acids. Germline CDR1 is LNHDA and CDR2 is SQIVND (reference sequence). The CDR3 DNA reads TGTGCCAGTAGTAGGGGACTAGGGGACGTGCGGTCGGTAAATACGCAGTATTTT. Its protein product is CASSRGLGDVRSVNTQYF.

The chain has TRBV7-2 and TRBJ2-7; 8 bases agree with TRBD2. The CDR3 length is 13 residues. Unmatched junction bases numbered 4, after V lost 5 bases and J lost 4 bases. Germline-derived CDR1 and CDR2 are SGHTA and FQGNSA. The CDR3 protein is CASSVGTSYEQYF. The DNA for the CDR3 is TGTGCCAGCAGCGTAGGGACTAGTTACGAGCAGTACTTC. The full variable domain, its missing parts supplied by reference TRBV7-2 and TRBJ2-7, is GAGVSQSPSNKVTEKGKDVELRCDPISGHTALYWYRQSLGQGLEFLIYFQGNSAPDKSGLPSDRFSAERTGGSVSTLTIQRTQQEDSAVYLCASSVGTSYEQYFGPGTRLTVT.

On this clone: Other DNA sequences from this sample encode an identical CDR3 as well. The rearrangement joins TRBV11-2 to TRBJ2-3, with 11 bases that match TRBD2. Trimming removed 4 bases from V and 3 bases from J; junction bases left unmatched: 3. Germline V CDR1 and CDR2: SGHAT, FQNNGV. CDR3 size: 15 residues. The CDR3 DNA reads as TGTGCCAGCAGCTCACTAGCGGGAGTGACAGATACGCAGTATTTT. Translation gives CASSSLAGVTDTQYF.

CDR3 residues: CASSFLPGGYEQYF. CDR3 nucleotide sequence: TGTGCCAGCAGCTTCTTACCGGGCGGCTACGAGCAGTACTTC. The chain recombines TRBV7-9 with TRBJ2-7; D gene uncertain. Germline V gene data show CDR1 as SEHNR and CDR2 as FQNEAQ (reference sequence). Trimming pared 3 bases from V and 3 bases from J, leaving 12 bases between. The CDR3 length is 14 residues.

The V gene is TRBV7-3, the J gene TRBJ1-2; 8 bases fit TRBD1. V dropped 4 bases and J dropped 5; count of bases not matched to a gene: 15. Looked up from germline, CDR1 is SGHTA and CDR2 is FQGTGA. This CDR3 has 17 residues. In DNA, the CDR3 is TGTGCCAGCAGCTCCCGGGGCAGGGGGCTTATTGCGTATGGCTACACCTTC. Protein: CASSSRGRGLIAYGYTF.

This sequence joins TRBV19 and TRBJ1-2; D unclear. This CDR3 spans 15 amino acids. The V and J ends lost 4 bases and 0 bases respectively, with 12 bases between them. CDR1 and CDR2 (germline): LNHDA, SQIVND (reference sequence). The CDR3 coding sequence is TGTGCCAGTAGTACCCGGGAAGGGTCTAACTATGGCTACACCTTC. Amino acid sequence: CASSTREGSNYGYTF.

This clone was seen a few times. The rearrangement joins TRBV6-5 to TRBJ1-2; weak D call: TRBD1 (5 bases). Trimming left V 1 base short and J 3 bases short, with 12 bases between. CDR1 and CDR2 from the germline V gene are MNHEY and SVGAGI. This CDR3 comprises 15 residues. CDR3 DNA: TGTGCCAGCAGTTACTGGGGGTTAGGGGACTATGGCTACACCTTC. Translating it yields CASSYWGLGDYGYTF.

Comment on this clone: This specimen includes other DNA sequences encoding the same CDR3. The rearrangement uses TRBV7-9 and TRBJ2-3, with 11 bases that match TRBD1. The length of the CDR3 is 15 residues. Trimming at V came to 5 bases and at J to 1 base, leaving 2 bases not matched to a gene. CDR1 is SEHNR, CDR2 FQNEAQ, per germline (reference sequence). CDR3 amino acids: CASSPDRGRTDTQYF. CDR3 DNA sequence: TGTGCCAGCAGCCCGGACAGGGGGCGCACAGATACGCAGTATTTT.

CDR3 region: CASTPGLGNNEQFF. The CDR3 DNA follows: TGTGCCAGCACTCCGGGACTCGGGAACAATGAGCAGTTCTTC. V is TRBV2 and J is TRBJ2-1; the D gene is possibly TRBD2 (6 bases). V shed 7 bases and J shed 5 bases, with 15 bases lying between them. CDR3 length: 14 residues. The V gene's germline CDR1 is SNHLY and CDR2 FYNNEI.

The chain recombines TRBV18 with TRBJ2-7, with TRBD1 matching 12 bases. Germline CDR1 KGHSH, CDR2 LQKENI. The CDR3 runs to 18 residues. V shed 4 bases, J shed 3 bases, and the junction held 13 bases outside the gene matches. The CDR3 DNA is TGTGCCAGCTCACGGAGTCTGGGACAGGGGGCGAATCTCTACGAGCAGTACTTC. Translated, it gives CASSRSLGQGANLYEQYF.